This T cell receptor (beta chain) was retrieved from a study of cytomegalovirus exposure and HLA in healthy donors. A note on this clone: The antigen is undetermined.

Study observations and caveats: HLA-A and HLA-B allele assignments for most subjects were reportedly predicted accurately using TCR beta sequences. In a later analysis, HLA-C alleles had the fewest associated TCRs, DRB1 alleles the most.

This PCR relied on a set of 60 Vbeta primers and 13 Jbeta primers. Assay: immunoSEQ multiplex PCR; the TCRdb copy retains only in-frame clones and omits some. This table has about 180,000 clones, over 70% appearing once. After removal of 4 bases from V and 3 bases from J, the junction contained 9 bases not matched to a gene. Per germline, CDR1 SGHRS and CDR2 YFSETQ. The CDR3 is made up of 15 amino acids. This sequence was found in a woman in her forties or fifties in good health and CMV-seronegative. The chain links TRBV5-1 to TRBJ2-5, with 7 nucleotides matching TRBD1. The sequenced material came from PBMCs. CDR3 sequence (DNA): TGCGCCAGCAGCGCCCCGGGACAGAAAAAAGAGACCCAGTACTTC. Amino acids: CASSAPGQKKETQYF.